This passage covers 10 T cell receptor beta chains from one sample sequenced in a study of T cells after yellow fever vaccination (dated by TCRdb to about 2019). This specimen's treatment or condition label, per the study, means: live attenuated yellow fever vaccine strain. Library prep was done by 5' RACE. Sequencing was carried out with an Illumina HiSeq 2500. The public reads were run again by TCRdb, first through fastp at Q25 and then through MiXCR, and only productive beta chains were kept. Each entry is one CDR3 protein sequence, shown with its most common DNA and genes. In all, the sample holds fewer than 350,000 distinct CDR3 sequences, and 8.5% to 10% of those were seen once. Jointly, the top ten make up more than 15% of the sample. Sequenced here: PBMCs, sampled on the day of the first yellow fever vaccination. The receptors were sampled from a young man who received the YFV17D yellow fever vaccine.

This clonotype showed up many times. One end of the junction fails to match germline, which may point to a read error. The chain combines TRBV7-7 with TRBJ2-5; a possible D gene is TRBD1 (7 bases). CDR3 length equals 13 residues. Germline V gene sequence: CDR1 SSHAT, CDR2 FNYEAQ (reference sequence). The CDR3 region has the DNA TGTGCTAGCAGCCAACAGGGGAGGGAGACCCAGTACTTC. Encoded protein: CASSQQGRETQYF.

With regard to this clonotype: Being one base from a much bigger clone, this may be a read error. V usage is TRBV20-1 and J usage is TRBJ1-1, with D unresolved. From germline, CDR1 is DFQATT and CDR2 SNEGSKA (reference sequence). The CDR3 spans 8 residues. Here the CDR3 reads CNTVEAFF. In DNA form, the CDR3 reads TGCAACACAGTTGAAGCTTTCTTT.

This clonotype was found a few times. The rearrangement links TRBV6-1 to TRBJ2-1, with 7 bases aligning to TRBD2. CDR1 is MNHNS and CDR2 is SASEGT in the germline V gene. Trimming at V came to 2 bases and at J to 4 bases, leaving 8 bases not matched to a gene. The CDR3 runs to 16 residues. The CDR3 DNA reads as TGTGCCAGCAGTGAAAAGGGGCTAGCGGAATACAATGAGCAGTTCTTC. Protein product: CASSEKGLAEYNEQFF.

The chain joins TRBV6-5 to TRBJ2-5; D not certain. The germline CDR1 and CDR2 sequences are MNHEY and SVGAGI. Trimming left V 6 bases short and J 4 bases short, with 9 bases between. The CDR3 runs 12 residues. The chain's CDR3 is CASRTNVETQYF. The DNA for the CDR3 is TGTGCCAGCAGGACCAACGTAGAGACCCAGTACTTC.

The sample holds a few counts of this clonotype. The V call is TRBV4-2, the J call TRBJ2-2, with 10 bases lining up with TRBD2. V lost 2 bases, J lost 5 bases, and 2 bases stayed unmatched. CDR1 LGHNA and CDR2 YNFKEQ come from the germline V gene. The CDR3 extends over 15 amino acids. The CDR3, as DNA: TGTGCCAGCAGCCAAACTAGCGGGGTTACCGGGGAGCTGTTTTTT. Translating gives CASSQTSGVTGELFF.

The J gene is TRBJ1-1, the V gene TRBV10-3; no clear D gene. V was pared by 10 bases and J by 0 bases, with 12 bases between. CDR1 is ENHRY, CDR2 SYGVKD, per germline. The CDR3 runs to 13 residues. CDR3: CATRGSLNTEAFF. CDR3 in DNA: TGTGCCACCCGCGGCAGCTTGAACACTGAAGCTTTCTTT.

Worth noting for this clonotype: This may arise from a read error, as a much more abundant clone is one base away. The V gene is TRBV7-2, the J gene TRBJ1-2; D not resolved. Per the germline V gene, CDR1 is SGHTA and CDR2 is FQGNSA. Trimming removed 5 bases from V and 4 bases from J, with 23 bases in between. The length of the CDR3 is 17 residues. CDR3 protein: CASSPDFYWELGYGYTF. CDR3 DNA: TGTGCCAGCAGCCCAGACTTTTACTGGGAGCTTGGCTATGGCTACACCTTC.

The genes are TRBV25-1 and TRBJ2-2, with 9 bases aligning to TRBD1. This CDR3 is 16 amino acids long. Unmatched junction bases numbered 5, after V lost 3 bases and J lost 3 bases. Looked up from germline, CDR1 is MGHDK and CDR2 is SYGVNS. DNA of the CDR3: TGTGCCAGCAGTGAGTCGGACAGGGGATACACCGGGGAGCTGTTTTTT. It specifies CASSESDRGYTGELFF.

The CDR3 is CASSQDVPGPRGASNQPQHF. In DNA form, the CDR3 reads TGCGCCAGCAGCCAAGACGTGCCGGGACCTCGGGGAGCAAGCAATCAGCCCCAGCATTTT. The chain couples TRBV4-3 to TRBJ1-5, with a possible D match to TRBD1 (5 bases). V gave up 0 bases and J gave up 1 base, with 22 bases separating them. Germline assignment: CDR1 LGHNA and CDR2 YSLEER. The CDR3 covers 20 residues.

The table lists this clonotype with a few counts. The chain carries TRBV20-1 and TRBJ2-3; a possible D gene is TRBD1 (6 bases). There are 14 residues in the CDR3. Germline V CDR1 and CDR2: DFQATT, SNEGSKA (reference sequence). Trimming pared 6 bases from V and 7 bases from J, leaving 20 bases between. Written as DNA, the CDR3 is TGCAGTGCAACAGCGACAGGCTTCAGGAATACGCAGTATTTT. Its protein product is CSATATGFRNTQYF.